The source of this TCR beta chain is a study of breast tumors, draining lymph nodes, adjacent tissues. TCRdb passed the multiplex PCR reads through MiXCR, listing each CDR3 protein once. Among tens of thousands of distinct CDR3 sequences listed, around 20% were seen once. In its sample, this clonotype was seen many times. Axillary draining lymph nodes of breast cancer patients supplied the node samples. The length of the CDR3 is 13 residues. V lost 5 bases to trimming and J lost 4 bases, with 11 bases between them. Looked up from germline, CDR1 is MNHEY and CDR2 is SMNVEV (reference sequence). This chain uses TRBV27 with TRBJ2-5; tentative D call: TRBD1 (6 bases). The sequence was obtained from a female donor with breast cancer. Some clones in this sample may be carry-over from other donors' samples. The sequenced sample was axillary lymph node tissue. Here the CDR3 DNA reads TGTGCCAGCAGTATGTGGGGGCGAGAGACCCAGTACTTC. Translated, it gives CASSMWGRETQYF.